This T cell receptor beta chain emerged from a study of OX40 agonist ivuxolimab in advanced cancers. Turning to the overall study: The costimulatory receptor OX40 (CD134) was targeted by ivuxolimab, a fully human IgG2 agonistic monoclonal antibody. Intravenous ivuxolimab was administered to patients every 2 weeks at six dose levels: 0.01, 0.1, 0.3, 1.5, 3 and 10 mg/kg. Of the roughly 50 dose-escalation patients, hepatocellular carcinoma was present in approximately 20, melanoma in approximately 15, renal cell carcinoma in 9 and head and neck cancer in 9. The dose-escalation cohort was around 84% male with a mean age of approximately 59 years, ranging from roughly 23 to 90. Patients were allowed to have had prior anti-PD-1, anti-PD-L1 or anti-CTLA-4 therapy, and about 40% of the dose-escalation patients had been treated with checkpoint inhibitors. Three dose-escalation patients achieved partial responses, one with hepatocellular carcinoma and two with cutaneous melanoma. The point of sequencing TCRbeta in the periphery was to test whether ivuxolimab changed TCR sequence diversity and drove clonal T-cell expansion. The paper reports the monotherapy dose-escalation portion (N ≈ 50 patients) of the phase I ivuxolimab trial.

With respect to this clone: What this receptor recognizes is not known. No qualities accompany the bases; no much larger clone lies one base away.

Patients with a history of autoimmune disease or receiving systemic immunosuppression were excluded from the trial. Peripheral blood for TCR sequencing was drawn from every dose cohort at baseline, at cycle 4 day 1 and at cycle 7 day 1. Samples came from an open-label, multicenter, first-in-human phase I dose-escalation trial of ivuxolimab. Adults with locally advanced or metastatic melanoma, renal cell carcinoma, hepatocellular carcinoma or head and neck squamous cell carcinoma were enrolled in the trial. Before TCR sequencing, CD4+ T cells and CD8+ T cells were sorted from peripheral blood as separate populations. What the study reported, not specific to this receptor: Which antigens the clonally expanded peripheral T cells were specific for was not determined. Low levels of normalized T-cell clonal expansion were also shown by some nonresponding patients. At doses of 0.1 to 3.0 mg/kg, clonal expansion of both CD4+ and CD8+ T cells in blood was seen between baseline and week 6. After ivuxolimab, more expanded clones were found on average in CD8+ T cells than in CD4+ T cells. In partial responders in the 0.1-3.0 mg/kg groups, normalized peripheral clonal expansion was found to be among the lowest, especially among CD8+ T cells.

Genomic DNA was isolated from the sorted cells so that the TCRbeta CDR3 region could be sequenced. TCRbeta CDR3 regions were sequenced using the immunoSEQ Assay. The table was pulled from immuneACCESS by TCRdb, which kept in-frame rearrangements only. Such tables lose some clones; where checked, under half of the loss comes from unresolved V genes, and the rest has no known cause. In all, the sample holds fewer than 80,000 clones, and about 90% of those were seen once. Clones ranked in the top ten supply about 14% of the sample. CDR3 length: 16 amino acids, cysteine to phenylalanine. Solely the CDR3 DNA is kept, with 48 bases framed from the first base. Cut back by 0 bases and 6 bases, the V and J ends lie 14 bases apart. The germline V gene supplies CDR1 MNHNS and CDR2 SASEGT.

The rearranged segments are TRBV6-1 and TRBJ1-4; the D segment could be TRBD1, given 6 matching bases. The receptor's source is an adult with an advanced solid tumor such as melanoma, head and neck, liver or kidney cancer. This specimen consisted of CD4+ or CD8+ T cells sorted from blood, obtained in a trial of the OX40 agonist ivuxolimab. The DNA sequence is TGTGCCAGCAGTGAAGCGGAGAGGACAGAGGATGAAAAACTGTTTTTT. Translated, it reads CASSEAERTEDEKLFF.